These 17 T cell receptor beta chains were all obtained from the same sample, sequenced in a study of cytomegalovirus exposure and HLA in healthy donors. PCR amplification relied on 60 Vbeta primers (plus 13 Jbeta primers). Sequenced by immunoSEQ multiplex PCR; TCRdb stores in-frame clones only, minus some. Of about 160,000 clones listed, approximately 80% were seen once; the top ten hold about 12%. Material: PBMCs. Receptors originate from a middle-aged man in good health and CMV-seropositive.

Remarks on this clone: At one of its ends the junction is not consistent with the germline gene, which may arise from a read error. V gene TRBV7-9 combines with J gene TRBJ1-2, with D unclear. CDR3 length equals 15 residues. Per germline, CDR1 SEHNR and CDR2 FQNEAQ (reference sequence). The chain's CDR3 is CASSQGSGSNYGYTF. CDR3 DNA: TGCGCCAGCAGCCAAGGCTCAGGCAGCAACTATGGCTACACCTTC. The full variable domain, with the rest looked up from reference TRBV7-9 and TRBJ1-2, is DTGVSQNPRHKITKRGQNVTFRCDPISEHNRLYWYRQTLGQGPEFLTYFQNEAQLEKSRLLSDRFSAERPKGSFSTLEIQRTEQGDSAMYLCASSQGSGSNYGYTFGSGTRLTVV.

The V gene is TRBV2, the J gene TRBJ1-2, with D hard to call. The germline V gene has CDR1 SNHLY and CDR2 FYNNEI. This CDR3 contains 11 residues. Trimming shortened V by 8 bases and J by 9 bases, and 13 bases separated the two germline ends. This CDR3 is CASPSNSRYTF. CDR3 DNA: TGTGCCAGCCCTTCAAATAGCCGCTACACCTTC.

This clone was detected only once. The chain joins TRBV11-2 to TRBJ2-1; D not resolved. This CDR3 has 14 amino acids. Germline V CDR1 and CDR2: SGHAT, FQNNGV. The ends were cut back, 7 bases at V and 2 bases at J, with 12 bases in the middle. The CDR3 region is CASTPTRTYNEQFF. CDR3 DNA sequence: TGTGCCAGCACCCCGACAAGAACCTACAATGAGCAGTTCTTC.

The V gene is TRBV7-2, the J gene TRBJ2-2; TRBD2 agrees at 7 bases. The V gene's germline CDR1 is SGHTA and CDR2 FQGNSA. CDR3 size: 15 residues. Losses at the gene ends were 3 bases for V and 4 bases for J; bases not matched to a gene: 5. The CDR3 spells CASSFGAGVTGELFF. DNA for the CDR3: TGTGCCAGCAGCTTTGGTGCGGGAGTCACCGGGGAGCTGTTTTTT.

The genes are TRBV10-3 and TRBJ2-3, with TRBD2 identical over 7 bases. CDR3 length equals 14 residues. The V gene end was trimmed by 10 bases and the J gene end by 4 bases; junction bases not matched to a gene: 11. Germline V gene lookup returns CDR1 ENHRY and CDR2 SYGVKD. The CDR3 DNA is TGTGCCACCAAAGAAGCGGGGCCCTCAGATACGCAGTATTTT. Encoded protein: CATKEAGPSDTQYF.

The chain links TRBV28 to TRBJ2-1; 9 bases map to TRBD2. Germline values: CDR1 MDHEN, CDR2 SYDVKM. This CDR3 is built from 16 residues. J was trimmed by 7 bases and V by 1 base; bases with no gene match: 8. The DNA of the CDR3 is TGTGCCAGCAGTTTATTAGGGGCGGGAGGGCTGAATGAGCAGTTCTTC. It codes for CASSLLGAGGLNEQFF.

This clone was observed a few times. Other DNA sequences in the sample encode the same CDR3. The chain uses TRBV27 and TRBJ1-2; D ambiguous. Deletions cut 2 bases from V and 2 bases from J, with 6 bases between. This CDR3 has 13 amino acids. Germline V gene lookup returns CDR1 MNHEY and CDR2 SMNVEV (reference sequence). The DNA for the CDR3 is TGTGCCAGCAGTTTAGGTCAGAACTATGGCTACACCTTC. It yields the protein CASSLGQNYGYTF.

This clone was counted between two and nine times. The rearrangement links TRBV7-9 to TRBJ2-7, with D tentatively TRBD1 (6 bases). The length of the CDR3 is 14 residues. Trimming cost V 7 bases and J 1 base, with 14 bases left between them. CDR1 is SEHNR and CDR2 is FQNEAQ in the germline V gene (reference sequence). The CDR3 protein is CASNQAGVSYEQYF. CDR3 bases: TGTGCCAGCAACCAAGCAGGGGTTTCCTACGAGCAGTACTTC. Full variable domain (outside the CDR3, taken from reference TRBV7-9 and TRBJ2-7): DTGVSQNPRHKITKRGQNVTFRCDPISEHNRLYWYRQTLGQGPEFLTYFQNEAQLEKSRLLSDRFSAERPKGSFSTLEIQRTEQGDSAMYLCASNQAGVSYEQYFGPGTRLTVT.

V is TRBV9 and J is TRBJ2-1, with D perhaps TRBD2 (6 bases). V shed 3 bases and J shed 6 bases, with 10 bases lying between them. Germline V gives CDR1 SGDLS, CDR2 YYNGEE. The CDR3 is 13 residues long. The CDR3 sequence: CASSEGGPNEQFF. In DNA, the CDR3 is TGTGCCAGCAGCGAGGGAGGCCCCAATGAGCAGTTCTTC.

The CDR3 sequence is CASSRGGVHQPQHF. In DNA, the CDR3 is TGTGCCAGCAGCCGGGGGGGTGTTCACCAGCCCCAGCATTTT. This rearrangement joins TRBV4-2 to TRBJ1-5; D may be TRBD1 (5 bases). Trimming cost V 4 bases and J 7 bases, with 14 bases left between them. Germline values: CDR1 LGHNA, CDR2 YNFKEQ. CDR3 size: 14 residues.

This rearrangement joins TRBV28 to TRBJ2-6; D uncertain. In germline, CDR1 is MDHEN, CDR2 SYDVKM. Trimming removed 5 bases at V and 0 bases at J, with 8 bases between. The CDR3 length is 15 residues. CDR3 sequence reads: CASSKTGSGANVLTF. The CDR3 bases are TGTGCCAGCAGTAAAACTGGCTCTGGGGCCAACGTCCTGACTTTC.

This chain connects TRBV12-5 to TRBJ2-1; 9 positions match TRBD1. CDR3 length equals 13 residues. Germline V lookup: CDR1 LGHNT, CDR2 FRNRAP. V dropped 6 bases and J dropped 8; count of bases not matched to a gene: 5. As DNA, the CDR3 is TGTGCTAGTGGCTGGACAGGGGTTGATGAGCAGTTCTTC. Translating it yields CASGWTGVDEQFF.

The J gene is TRBJ2-7, the V gene TRBV19; the match to TRBD2 covers 11 bases. The CDR3 loop spans 16 amino acids. With 1 base clipped from V and 5 bases from J, the junction kept 7 bases outside the gene matches. Germline CDR1 LNHDA, CDR2 SQIVND (reference sequence). The CDR3 here is CASSIGTSGRINEQYF. CDR3 DNA: TGTGCCAGTAGTATAGGCACTAGCGGGAGAATCAACGAGCAGTACTTC.

The chain couples TRBV25-1 to TRBJ1-1; weak D call: TRBD1 (6 bases). Germline values: CDR1 MGHDK, CDR2 SYGVNS. The CDR3 is 14 amino acids. V lost 6 bases, J lost 6 bases, and 17 bases lay in between. The CDR3 here is CASRWGGAVAEAFF. In DNA, the CDR3 is TGTGCCAGCAGGTGGGGGGGGGCCGTAGCTGAAGCTTTCTTT.

This chain uses TRBV28 with TRBJ1-2; D remains ambiguous. Germline V CDR1 and CDR2: MDHEN, SYDVKM. V was clipped by 2 bases and J by 4 bases, with 8 bases between them. The CDR3 contains 13 residues. CDR3 sequence: CASSLPVGYGYTF. The CDR3 coding sequence is TGTGCCAGCAGTTTACCGGTTGGCTATGGCTACACCTTC.

This clone was recorded a few times. The V and J genes are TRBV7-3 and TRBJ2-1, with D unclear. Germline V gene lookup returns CDR1 SGHTA and CDR2 FQGTGA. The CDR3 is 13 amino acids. The V end was cut by 2 bases, the J end by 7 bases, with 9 bases between. The CDR3 DNA sequence: TGTGCCAGCAGCTTAGGCCACCCTAATGAGCAGTTCTTC. Encoded protein: CASSLGHPNEQFF.

The rearrangement links TRBV28 to TRBJ1-6; no definite D call. The CDR3 is 16 amino acids. V was cut by 5 bases and J by 7 bases, with 18 bases left in between. CDR1 and CDR2 from the germline V gene are MDHEN and SYDVKM. CDR3 nucleotides: TGTGCCAGCAGTCAACGAAATTCGAGGAGGAATTCACCCCTCCACTTT. It translates to CASSQRNSRRNSPLHF.